The sequence of this T cell receptor beta chain was determined in a study of early T cells in non-severe SARS-CoV-2 infection. V was clipped by 5 bases and J by 4 bases, with 11 bases between them. The length of the CDR3 is 12 residues. Germline loops: CDR1 SQVTM, CDR2 ANQGSEA. The TCR library protocol attached unique molecular identifiers to the individual cDNA molecules. From the 5' RACE reads, TCRdb called clonotypes with MiXCR, one entry per CDR3 protein. The repertoire includes some 82,000 distinct CDR3 sequences, around 10% of them detected once, and roughly 2.6% sits in the top ten. Sequencing was done on a sample of whole blood. This TCR came from an adult who was a healthcare worker with PCR-confirmed SARS-CoV-2 infection or an uninfected control (not recorded which). The chain has TRBV29-1 and TRBJ1-2; D is ambiguous. The CDR3 spells CSVLRPPYGYTF. The CDR3 DNA is TGCAGCGTTCTCCGTCCCCCCTATGGCTACACCTTC.